One T cell receptor beta chain is described in this entry. The specificity of this receptor is unknown. Per-base qualities were not stored, and no clone one base away is much larger. The CDR3 regions of human TCRbeta chains were analyzed by immunosequencing. In the original analysis: TCRs in the repertoires were matched against a reference library of SARS-CoV-2-specific TCRs that had been generated with the MIRA antigen-specificity platform. Breadth was defined as the fraction of unique TCRs that were SARS-CoV-2-associated, and depth was defined as the fraction of total T cells that were SARS-CoV-2-associated. Using the MIRA data, every spike-specific TCR was mapped to the spike region that the TCR reacted to and assigned to either a CD4 or a CD8 class. Log10-transformed breadth and depth values were compared by one-way ANOVA with Sidak's multiple comparisons tests. Drawn from immuneACCESS, this table holds only the in-frame rearrangements with V and J called that TCRdb kept. Clones are partly lost; checked studies trace under half to an unresolved V gene and leave the rest unexplained. V, J and clone size are those of that table, while D and trimming were read from the DNA. Counted in this sample were 150,000 to 180,000 clones; about 90% of them appeared once. Together, the top ten hold 5.5% of the sample.

The source of the sample is a study of T cell responses to AZD1222 COVID-19 vaccine (dated by TCRdb to the early 2020s). Regarding the complete study: A total of about 230 trial participants underwent TCR sequencing, of whom 200 to 220 received two doses of AZD1222 and some 25 received two doses of the MenACWY control vaccine. Trial participants were enrolled into age subgroups of 18-55, 56-69 and 70-plus years, which contained 148, 28 and 57 TCR-sequenced participants, respectively. Overall study outcomes, separate from this receptor: Only six AZD1222 recipients were SARS-CoV-2 seropositive at baseline, limiting conclusions about previously exposed vaccinees. Most participants were white British and females outnumbered males, and the authors suggested that clonal diversity may have been underestimated. The 56-69-year group was small, and its depth increase did not reach significance, likely because of low power. After two AZD1222 doses, spike-specific TCR breadth and depth were significantly higher than at day 0 and than in MenACWY recipients. Epitopes outside the regions mutated in the B.1.351 and B.1.1.7 variants were reportedly recognized by nearly half of the unique spike-specific TCRs. Vaccine-associated CD4 TCRs spanned the whole spike protein, with dominant responses in regions 160-218 and 743-854. Because no day 14 peak-response samples were available, the repertoires could be characterized only after the peak T cell response.

Deletion took 2 bases off V and 6 bases off J, with a span of 8 bases between the germline ends. The CDR1 and CDR2 encoded by the germline V gene are KGHSH and LQKENI. The CDR3 measures 13 amino acids from cysteine to phenylalanine. Only CDR3 DNA is held: 39 bases, read in frame from base 1. Explained via the paper, the time point label denotes: baseline before first vaccination. The treatment or condition label, read with the paper, signifies: meningococcal conjugate vaccine given as trial control. The vaccinee samples were drawn from two UK trials, COV001 and COV002, one of which was a single-blind randomized controlled phase 2/3 trial testing AZD1222 (ChAdOx1 nCoV-19) in healthy adults. For TCRbeta chain sequencing, PBMC samples from trial participants were taken at day 0 and at day 28 after the second dose.

The source of this sequence is an adult in good health. The sequence joins TRBV18 to TRBJ1-5, with the D gene too uncertain to name. The material was peripheral blood, obtained on day 0 of MenACWY control vaccination. The CDR3 corresponds to CASSPEGAQPQHF. The DNA reads as follows: TGTGCCAGCTCACCAGAAGGAGCTCAGCCCCAGCATTTT.